The 19 T cell receptor beta chains below were found in one sample sequenced in a study of T cell responses to AZD1222 COVID-19 vaccine. The table came from immunoSEQ multiplex PCR; TCRdb's copy has only in-frame clones and leaves some out. The sample holds more than 85,000 clones, 92% seen once. The material sequenced was peripheral blood, taken on day 0 of AZD1222 vaccination. The receptors shown here come from an adult in good health.

This chain connects TRBV19 to TRBJ1-1, with D tentatively TRBD1 (5 bases). V lost 2 bases and J lost 3, with 13 bases in between. CDR3 size: 15 residues. Per germline, CDR1 LNHDA and CDR2 SQIVND (reference sequence). CDR3 in DNA: TGTGCCAGTAGTATATCGGCAGGGTGGGACACTGAAGCTTTCTTT. Its translation: CASSISAGWDTEAFF.

J is TRBJ2-3 and V is TRBV6-5; D is uncertain. Germline V gene data show CDR1 as MNHEY and CDR2 as SVGAGI. V was trimmed by 2 bases and J by 3 bases, leaving 12 bases between them. The CDR3 has 15 residues. DNA of the CDR3: TGTGCCAGCAGTTACGAAGGACGTGAAACAGATACGCAGTATTTT. The encoded protein is CASSYEGRETDTQYF.

The rearrangement joins TRBV2 to TRBJ1-3; D remains unclear. This CDR3 is 15 amino acids long. Germline values: CDR1 SNHLY, CDR2 FYNNEI. Trimming removed 3 bases at V and 9 bases at J, with 18 bases between. CDR3 coding DNA: TGTGCCAGCAGTGAGTCCAGGCTCCTCTCCGGCACCATATATTTT. Translation gives CASSESRLLSGTIYF.

The rearrangement joins TRBV19 to TRBJ2-7; 9 bases are a match to TRBD1. The CDR3 length is 15 residues. J lost 3 bases, V lost 1 base, and 4 bases had no gene match. Looked up from germline, CDR1 is LNHDA and CDR2 is SQIVND (reference sequence). CDR3 sequence: CASSIGQGEVYEQYF. The CDR3 DNA is TGTGCCAGTAGTATAGGACAGGGGGAAGTCTACGAGCAGTACTTC.

The chain has TRBV6-6 and TRBJ2-3; 12 nucleotides align to TRBD2. Germline loops: CDR1 MNHNY, CDR2 SVGAGI (reference sequence). After removal of 5 bases from V and 0 bases from J, the junction contained 12 bases not matched to a gene. The CDR3 covers 19 residues. The CDR3 region has the DNA TGTGCCAGCAGTCGCCGCAGACTAGCGGGGGCGACTAGCACAGATACGCAGTATTTT. Protein: CASSRRRLAGATSTDTQYF.

CDR3 nucleotides: TGTGCCAGCAGCCACCGTCAGGGGGGTAGCAATCAGCCCCAGCATTTT. Protein product: CASSHRQGGSNQPQHF. The genes are TRBV16 and TRBJ1-5; 7 nucleotides agree with TRBD1. The junction had 5 bases not matched to a gene; V was cut back by 3 bases and J by 0 bases. Looked up from germline, CDR1 is KGHSY and CDR2 is FQNENV. The CDR3 totals 16 residues.

The chain carries TRBV6-5 and TRBJ2-7; 11 nucleotides agree with TRBD1. This CDR3 spans 15 amino acids. CDR1 is MNHEY and CDR2 is SVGAGI in the germline V gene. Trimming removed 4 bases from V and 3 bases from J; junction bases left unmatched: 5. The CDR3 bases are TGTGCCAGCAGTTTCACCGGGACAGGGGGCTACGAGCAGTACTTC. This codes for CASSFTGTGGYEQYF.

This chain links TRBV12-5 with TRBJ1-4; D is undetermined. The V end lost 6 bases, the J end lost 0 bases, and 11 bases lay between the germline ends. The CDR3 consists of 15 residues. CDR1 is LGHNT and CDR2 is FRNRAP in the germline V gene. The CDR3 region has the DNA TGTGCTAGTGGATACGGTGGTGCAACTAATGAAAAACTGTTTTTT. It encodes CASGYGGATNEKLFF. Variable domain in full (rest from reference TRBV12-5 and TRBJ1-4): DARVTQTPRHKVTEMGQEVTMRCQPILGHNTVFWYRQTMMQGLELLAYFRNRAPLDDSGMPKDRFSAEMPDATLATLKIQPSEPRDSAVYFCASGYGGATNEKLFFGSGTQLSVL.

The chain couples TRBV4-2 to TRBJ1-5, with a possible D match to TRBD1 (6 bases). CDR3 length: 16 residues. Between the trimmed V and J ends, which lost 4 bases and 2 bases, there was a span of 15 bases. CDR1 is LGHNA and CDR2 is YNFKEQ in the germline V gene. This CDR3 is CASSLGGTGGNQPQHF. The CDR3 DNA reads TGTGCCAGCAGCCTAGGGGGAACGGGGGGCAATCAGCCCCAGCATTTT.

This rearrangement joins TRBV23-1 to TRBJ2-2, with a possible D match to TRBD1 (5 bases). TRBV23-1 is an ORF; its function is uncertain. V dropped 10 bases and J dropped 17 bases, with 26 bases sitting between them. This CDR3 is 13 amino acids long. The DNA for the CDR3 is TGCGCCAACCTCCAGGACACCGGGTTCGTAAGATTTTTT. Amino acids: CANLQDTGFVRFF.

This chain links TRBV24-1 with TRBJ1-5, with D uncertain. V gave up 5 bases and J gave up 6 bases, with 7 bases separating them. CDR1 and CDR2 (germline): KGHDR, SFDVKD. The CDR3 extends over 12 amino acids. The CDR3 DNA reads as TGTGCCACCAGTGCCGGGAGTCAGCCCCAGCATTTT. Amino acid sequence: CATSAGSQPQHF.

The rearrangement uses TRBV7-9 and TRBJ1-2, with a weak D call TRBD1 (5 bases). The V gene lost 4 bases and the J gene lost 3 bases, with 12 bases spanning the gap. Germline-derived CDR1 and CDR2 are SEHNR and FQNEAQ (reference sequence). The CDR3 covers 14 residues. CDR3 coding DNA: TGTGCCAGCAGCTCCCTCGGCAGGGACTATGGCTACACCTTC. Translating gives CASSSLGRDYGYTF.

This chain connects TRBV9 to TRBJ2-7; D unclear. Germline V gene data show CDR1 as SGDLS and CDR2 as YYNGEE. There are 15 residues in the CDR3. The V end was cut by 0 bases, the J end by 0 bases, with 10 bases between. Here the CDR3 reads CASSVADNLSYEQYF. The CDR3 DNA reads as TGTGCCAGCAGCGTAGCAGACAACCTCTCCTACGAGCAGTACTTC.

J is TRBJ1-1 and V is TRBV30; perhaps TRBD1 as D (6 bases). The CDR3 extends over 16 amino acids. Germline CDR1 GTSNPN, CDR2 SVGIG (reference sequence). V lost 0 bases, J lost 3 bases, and 17 bases lay in between. The CDR3 here is CAWSVRRSGGHTEAFF. The CDR3, as DNA: TGTGCCTGGAGTGTAAGGAGGTCGGGGGGGCACACTGAAGCTTTCTTT.

V is TRBV7-8 and J is TRBJ1-2; possibly TRBD1 for D (6 bases). Per the germline V gene, CDR1 is SGHVS and CDR2 is FQNEAQ. The ends were cut back, 5 bases at V and 5 bases at J, with 21 bases in the middle. The CDR3 covers 16 residues. CDR3 residues: CASSQGVGQGQYGYTF. The CDR3 DNA is TGTGCCAGCAGCCAAGGGGTAGGGCAGGGGCAATATGGCTACACCTTC.

The CDR3 spells CASRDTGGYTEAFF. The DNA for the CDR3 is TGTGCCAGCCGAGATACAGGGGGCTACACTGAAGCTTTCTTT. The chain uses TRBV6-4 and TRBJ1-1; 9 bases agree with TRBD1. CDR1 is MRHNA, CDR2 SNTAGT, per germline. V gave up 8 bases and J gave up 3 bases; unmatched junction bases: 7. The CDR3 is 14 amino acids.

The chain has TRBV5-4 and TRBJ1-2; 8 bases agree with TRBD1. The V and J ends lost 5 bases and 1 base, in that order; junction bases with no gene match: 7. Germline assignment: CDR1 SGHNT and CDR2 YYREEE (reference sequence). The CDR3 is made up of 15 amino acids. CDR3 region: CASSSQGAFNYGYTF. The DNA of the CDR3 is TGTGCCAGCAGTTCCCAGGGGGCATTTAACTATGGCTACACCTTC.

V and J are TRBV5-4 and TRBJ2-2; D is ambiguous. CDR1 and CDR2 (germline): SGHNT, YYREEE (reference sequence). The CDR3 consists of 10 residues. The CDR3 DNA is TGTGCTATGGGTCCCGGGGAGCTGTTTTTT. Protein: CAMGPGELFF.

For the CDR3, the DNA is TGTGCCAGCATCCCCCCGGGCCACAAAGGGGGTGGCTACACCTTC. It is translated as CASIPPGHKGGGYTF. The chain has TRBV28 and TRBJ1-2; maybe TRBD1 (6 bases). Germline CDR1 reads MDHEN; CDR2 reads SYDVKM. The CDR3 has 15 amino acids. Trimming pared 7 bases from V and 7 bases from J, leaving 22 bases between.